This T cell receptor (beta chain) is from a study of OX40 agonist ivuxolimab in advanced cancers. Study-wide context: Ivuxolimab was a fully human IgG2 agonistic monoclonal antibody targeting the costimulatory receptor OX40 (CD134). Prior anti-PD-1, anti-PD-L1 or anti-CTLA-4 therapy was permitted, and checkpoint inhibitors had been received by about two fifths of dose-escalation patients. Intravenous ivuxolimab was administered to patients every 2 weeks at six dose levels: 0.01, 0.1, 0.3, 1.5, 3 and 10 mg/kg. Partial responses occurred in three dose-escalation patients: two with cutaneous melanoma and one with hepatocellular carcinoma. The dose-escalation cohort was almost 85% male with a mean age of about 58 years, ranging from roughly 23 to 80. Of the approximately 53 patients in dose escalation, about 20 had hepatocellular carcinoma, roughly 15 had melanoma, 9 had renal cell carcinoma and 9 had head and neck cancer. The paper reports the monotherapy dose-escalation portion (N = 52 patients) of the phase I ivuxolimab trial. The purpose of peripheral TCRbeta sequencing was to test whether ivuxolimab changed TCR sequence diversity and led to clonal T-cell expansion. Study-wide conclusions, independent of this receptor: Low levels of normalized T-cell clonal expansion were also shown by some nonresponding patients. After ivuxolimab, more expanded clones were found on average in CD8+ T cells than in CD4+ T cells. At doses of 0.1 to 3.0 mg/kg, clonal expansion of both CD4+ and CD8+ blood T cells was observed from baseline to week 6. In the 0.1-3.0 mg/kg groups, partial responders were among the patients with the lowest normalized peripheral clonal expansion, particularly in CD8+ T cells. Antigen specificity was not determined for the clonally expanded peripheral T cells.

About this clone: Its recognized antigen is unknown. Base qualities are not provided; no much larger clone lies one nucleotide away.

To sequence the TCRbeta CDR3 region, genomic DNA was isolated from the sorted cells. The immunoSEQ Assay was used to sequence the TCRbeta CDR3 regions. Drawn from immuneACCESS, this table holds only the in-frame rearrangements with V and J called that TCRdb kept. Clones are partly lost; checked studies trace under half to an unresolved V gene and leave the rest unexplained. In this sample the table shows tens of thousands of clones, roughly 90% of which occur a single time. Of the sample, 10% falls within the top ten clones. Patients with a history of autoimmune disease or receiving systemic immunosuppression were excluded from the trial. Peripheral blood for TCR sequencing was collected from all dose cohorts at baseline, on cycle 4 day 1, and on cycle 7 day 1. The samples were taken from a phase I, first-in-human, multicenter, open-label dose-escalation trial of ivuxolimab. Adults with locally advanced or metastatic melanoma, renal cell, hepatocellular, or head and neck squamous cell carcinoma were enrolled in the trial. CD4+ and CD8+ T cells were sorted separately from peripheral blood before TCR sequencing.

This sequence originates from an adult with an advanced solid tumor such as melanoma, head and neck, liver or kidney cancer. Material: CD4+ or CD8+ T cells sorted from blood, obtained in a trial of the OX40 agonist ivuxolimab.

The nucleotide sequence is given as TGTGCCAGCAGCTTTTACGGCTCCAGGGGCGGGGAGCTGTTTTTT. Translated, this gives CASSFYGSRGGELFF. Recombination linked TRBV7-6 to TRBJ2-2; the best D guess is TRBD1, with 6 bases matching. The CDR3 runs 15 residues from the cysteine to the phenylalanine. Left in the record is the CDR3 DNA by itself, 45 bases read in frame from the first base. As encoded in the germline V gene, CDR1 is SGHVS while CDR2 is FNYEAQ. Trimming costs V 3 bases and J 7 bases, and their ends lie 15 bases apart.